What follows are 27 T cell receptor beta chains derived from one specimen sequenced in a study of blood T cell repertoires in COVID-19. Data came from immunoSEQ multiplex PCR; TCRdb stores just in-frame clones and leaves some out. This table has about 110,000 clones, 81% appearing once. The sample was peripheral blood. The receptors originated from a man at least 80 years old with acute or convalescent COVID-19.

The rearrangement joins TRBV19 to TRBJ2-3; TRBD1 agrees at 11 bases. Germline CDR1 is LNHDA and CDR2 is SQIVND (reference sequence). This CDR3 has 14 amino acids. J was trimmed by 5 bases and V by 7 bases; bases with no gene match: 5. This CDR3 reads CASKTGQGVDTQYF. CDR3 bases: TGTGCCAGTAAGACGGGACAGGGGGTAGATACGCAGTATTTT.

This clone was detected a few times. The rearrangement joins TRBV15 to TRBJ1-1; possible D gene TRBD1, 5 bases. V was shortened by 0 bases and J by 8 bases, with 10 bases between the two germline ends. The CDR3 is 13 amino acids. The germline V gene encodes CDR1 LNHNV and CDR2 YYDKDF (reference sequence). The CDR3 reads CATSRESHREAFF. The CDR3 DNA reads TGTGCCACCAGCAGAGAGTCTCACAGGGAAGCTTTCTTT.

V is TRBV7-3 and J is TRBJ2-6; TRBD1 matches 7 bases. The CDR3 has 16 residues. The junction had 3 bases not matched to a gene; V was cut back by 4 bases and J by 0 bases. From germline, CDR1 is SGHTA and CDR2 FQGTGA. The CDR3 nucleotides read TGTGCCAGCAGCTCAGGGACAGTCTCTGGGGCCAACGTCCTGACTTTC. It encodes CASSSGTVSGANVLTF.

The chain recombines TRBV10-1 with TRBJ2-3; 14 bases agree with TRBD2. This CDR3 region has 16 residues. V was pared by 2 bases and J by 5 bases, with 3 bases of the junction left unmatched. CDR1 is WNHNN and CDR2 is SYGVQD in the germline V gene (reference sequence). The CDR3 region is CASSEGTSGSGDTQYF. CDR3 DNA sequence: TGCGCCAGCAGTGAGGGGACTAGCGGGAGTGGAGATACGCAGTATTTT.

V is TRBV5-4 and J is TRBJ1-1; a weak D match, TRBD1 (5 bases). With 1 base removed from V and 8 bases from J, the gap between germline ends came to 15 bases. This CDR3 has 14 amino acids. Germline lookup yields CDR1 SGHNT and CDR2 YYREEE (reference sequence). CDR3 bases: TGTGCCAGCAGCTTGTGGGGGTGGGGAGGAGAAGCTTTCTTT. Translation: CASSLWGWGGEAFF.

The genes are TRBV27 and TRBJ2-1; D not resolved. Germline assignment: CDR1 MNHEY and CDR2 SMNVEV (reference sequence). There are 13 residues in the CDR3. Trimming removed 5 bases at V and 12 bases at J, with 17 bases between. CDR3 region: CASSTHDKIRQFF. CDR3 DNA sequence: TGTGCCAGCAGTACTCACGATAAGATTCGGCAGTTCTTC.

This clone was counted many times. The chain has TRBV6-2 or TRBV6-3 and TRBJ2-7; 7 bases line up with TRBD1. Germline lookup yields CDR1 MNHEY and CDR2 SVGEGT. J gave up 4 bases and V 4 bases, and 10 bases lay outside the gene matches. The CDR3 runs 15 residues. CDR3: CASSSLLQGQYEQYF. The CDR3 nucleotides are TGTGCCAGCAGTTCCCTCCTACAGGGGCAATACGAGCAGTACTTC.

Of note for this clone: The junction departs from germline at one end; a sequencing error may be responsible. CDR3 sequence: CACSPLVGWNSPLHF. The DNA of the CDR3 is TGTGCCTGTAGTCCCCTAGTCGGGTGGAATTCACCCCTCCACTTT. The chain joins TRBV19 to TRBJ1-6, with unresolved D. Germline CDR1 is LNHDA and CDR2 is SQIVND (reference sequence). The CDR3 spans 15 residues.

The genes are TRBV29-1 and TRBJ2-5, with a tentative D call TRBD1 (5 bases). This CDR3 is 13 amino acids long. V shed 7 bases and J shed 4 bases, with 16 bases lying between them. Germline values: CDR1 SQVTM, CDR2 ANQGSEA. This CDR3 is CSAIGVRGETQYF. The CDR3 region has the DNA TGCAGCGCGATAGGGGTTAGGGGAGAGACCCAGTACTTC.

This clone appeared many times. The chain has TRBV5-1 and TRBJ2-1; 8 nucleotides agree with TRBD2. CDR1 and CDR2 from the germline V gene are SGHRS and YFSETQ. The trim removed 1 base at V and 4 bases at J, leaving 4 bases unmatched. This CDR3 has 15 amino acids. CDR3 protein: CASSLQLAEYNEQFF. Written as DNA, the CDR3 is TGCGCCAGCAGCTTGCAACTAGCGGAATACAATGAGCAGTTCTTC. Supplemented by reference TRBV5-1 and TRBJ2-1, the full variable domain reads KAGVTQTPRYLIKTRGQQVTLSCSPISGHRSVSWYQQTPGQGLQFLFEYFSETQRNKGNFPGRFSGRQFSNSRSEMNVSTLELGDSALYLCASSLQLAEYNEQFFGPGTRLTVL.

The table lists this clone with a count of one. The CDR3 is CASTYSSRGTGELFF. CDR3 nucleotides: TGTGCCAGCACCTACTCGTCCAGGGGGACCGGGGAGCTGTTTTTT. V is TRBV6-2 or TRBV6-3 and J is TRBJ2-2, with TRBD1 matching 7 bases. Germline V gene sequence: CDR1 MNHEY, CDR2 SVGEGT. This CDR3 spans 15 amino acids. J was trimmed by 5 bases and V by 7 bases; bases with no gene match: 10.

This clone appeared a single time. The chain has TRBV6-5 and TRBJ2-6; D is perhaps TRBD1 (6 bases). This CDR3 is built from 15 residues. Per the germline V gene, CDR1 is MNHEY and CDR2 is SVGAGI. V was shortened by 5 bases and J by 3 bases, with 11 bases between the two germline ends. This CDR3 reads CASSRTVGGANVLTF. The CDR3 DNA reads TGTGCCAGCAGTAGGACAGTTGGTGGGGCCAACGTCCTGACTTTC.

V gene TRBV5-5 combines with J gene TRBJ1-4; D is unclear. Germline V lookup: CDR1 SGHKS, CDR2 YYEKEE (reference sequence). This CDR3 spans 14 amino acids. Trimming took 0 bases from V and 4 from J, leaving 7 bases between them. The CDR3 region is CASSLDGRNEKLFF. In DNA form, the CDR3 reads TGTGCCAGCAGCTTGGATGGCCGTAATGAAAAACTGTTTTTT.

V is TRBV18 and J is TRBJ2-7; 7 nucleotides match TRBD1. Germline values: CDR1 KGHSH, CDR2 LQKENI. The CDR3 loop spans 17 amino acids. The V segment lost 3 bases and the J segment 2 bases; nucleotides outside the gene matches: 13. CDR3 bases: TGTGCCAGCTCACCGTTGCCGACATGGACAGGTACCTACGAGCAGTACTTC. Protein: CASSPLPTWTGTYEQYF.

This chain links TRBV11-2 with TRBJ2-7; 7 bases are shared with TRBD1. With V trimmed by 2 bases and J by 1 base, 5 bases remained unmatched. CDR1 SGHAT and CDR2 FQNNGV come from the germline V gene. This CDR3 comprises 15 residues. The CDR3 loop is CASSLTTGESYEQYF. CDR3 coding DNA: TGTGCCAGCAGCTTAACAACAGGGGAATCCTACGAGCAGTACTTC.

J is TRBJ1-5 and V is TRBV30; no clear D. Trimming removed 0 bases at V and 7 bases at J, with 13 bases between. Germline CDR1 is GTSNPN and CDR2 is SVGIG (reference sequence). This CDR3 has 14 amino acids. The CDR3 loop is CAWSVLGGGQPQHF. The CDR3 DNA reads as TGTGCCTGGAGTGTATTGGGTGGAGGCCAGCCCCAGCATTTT.

CDR3 sequence reads: CASSRQGATNEKLFF. DNA for the CDR3: TGTGCCAGCAGTCGGCAGGGGGCAACTAATGAAAAACTGTTTTTT. The V gene is TRBV28, the J gene TRBJ1-4; 7 bases align to TRBD1. The germline CDR1 and CDR2 sequences are MDHEN and SYDVKM. Trimming removed 5 bases from V and 0 bases from J; junction bases left unmatched: 3. This CDR3 has 15 residues.

This clone was recorded only once. The chain combines TRBV24-1 with TRBJ2-5; D is possibly TRBD1 (5 bases). Germline assignment: CDR1 KGHDR and CDR2 SFDVKD. Trimming shortened V by 5 bases and J by 4 bases, and 13 bases separated the two germline ends. This CDR3 contains 14 residues. The CDR3 bases are TGTGCCACCAGTGGCCAGGGTTTTGGAGAGACCCAGTACTTC. It encodes CATSGQGFGETQYF.

The chain couples TRBV28 to TRBJ2-6, with 7 nucleotides matching TRBD1. The V segment lost 4 bases and the J segment 1 base; nucleotides outside the gene matches: 7. The germline V gene has CDR1 MDHEN and CDR2 SYDVKM. The CDR3 totals 17 residues. The DNA for the CDR3 is TGTGCCAGCAGTTCGGGACAGATTGAATCTGGGGCCAACGTCCTGACTTTC. Translating it yields CASSSGQIESGANVLTF.

The chain couples TRBV2 to TRBJ1-5; maybe TRBD1 (6 bases). V lost 2 bases to trimming and J lost 7 bases, with 12 bases between them. This CDR3 is 14 amino acids long. Germline assignment: CDR1 SNHLY and CDR2 FYNNEI. Here the CDR3 reads CASSELQGGQPQHF. CDR3 nucleotides: TGTGCCAGCAGTGAATTACAGGGTGGCCAGCCCCAGCATTTT.

The chain uses TRBV3-1 (or the pseudogene TRBV3-2) and TRBJ2-2, with D possibly matching TRBD1 (6 bases). Germline V gene sequence: CDR1 LGHDT, CDR2 YNNKEL (reference sequence). The CDR3 contains 14 residues. The V end was cut by 0 bases, the J end by 6 bases, with 8 bases between. The CDR3 region has the DNA TGTGCCAGCAGCCAAGATAGGACAGCCGGGGAGCTGTTTTTT. Protein sequence: CASSQDRTAGELFF.

This chain connects TRBV19 to TRBJ2-5; 8 nucleotides agree with TRBD1. Germline trimming cut 8 bases from V and 4 bases from J; bases unmatched to any gene: 6. Germline V gene lookup returns CDR1 LNHDA and CDR2 SQIVND (reference sequence). This CDR3 spans 13 amino acids. The CDR3 loop is CASSITGGETQYF. The CDR3 DNA sequence: TGTGCCAGTTCGATCACAGGGGGAGAGACCCAGTACTTC.

This clone was detected only a few times. The chain has TRBV28 and TRBJ2-7, with D possibly TRBD2 on 5 matching bases. Germline values: CDR1 MDHEN, CDR2 SYDVKM. The CDR3 is 13 residues long. V lost 5 bases to trimming and J lost 6 bases, with 14 bases between them. For the CDR3, the DNA is TGTGCCAGCAGTAAGGACTCTTGGATCGAGCAGTACTTC. It codes for CASSKDSWIEQYF.

The genes are TRBV7-9 and TRBJ1-4; 10 bases line up with TRBD1. After removal of 8 bases from V and 7 bases from J, the junction contained 4 bases not matched to a gene. Germline V gene sequence: CDR1 SEHNR, CDR2 FQNEAQ (reference sequence). The CDR3 consists of 13 residues. The CDR3 sequence is CASGTGDTEKLFF. The CDR3 coding sequence is TGTGCCAGCGGGACAGGGGACACTGAAAAACTGTTTTTT.

The V call is TRBV29-1, the J call TRBJ2-5; TRBD2 aligns across 10 bases. Trimming cost V 2 bases and J 5 bases; bases outside gene matches: 5. Germline assignment: CDR1 SQVTM and CDR2 ANQGSEA. The CDR3 runs to 14 residues. The CDR3 DNA follows: TGCAGCGTTGAATCTAGCGGGAGAGATGAGACCCAGTACTTC. Residues: CSVESSGRDETQYF.

The chain carries TRBV10-3 and TRBJ1-2, with D possibly TRBD1 on 5 matching bases. This CDR3 spans 14 amino acids. CDR1 and CDR2 (germline): ENHRY, SYGVKD. V gave up 4 bases and J gave up 2 bases, with 11 bases separating them. CDR3 amino acids: CAISASTENYGYTF. CDR3 bases: TGTGCCATCAGTGCCTCGACAGAGAACTATGGCTACACCTTC.

This chain links TRBV7-9 with TRBJ1-1; D unresolved. V lost 5 bases and J 4 bases, leaving 11 bases between the germline ends. The CDR3 sequence is 13 residues long. CDR1 is SEHNR and CDR2 is FQNEAQ in the germline V gene (reference sequence). CDR3 sequence: CASSRLAATEAFF. CDR3 DNA sequence: TGTGCCAGCAGCCGCCTGGCCGCCACTGAAGCTTTCTTT.